The next 23 T cell receptor beta chains were all read from a single sample in a study of OX40 agonist ivuxolimab in advanced cancers. Here immunoSEQ multiplex PCR was the method, and the copy in TCRdb shows in-frame clones only, minus some. The sample lists about 46,000 clones, 70% to 85% occurring once. The sample was CD4+ or CD8+ T cells sorted from blood, taken in a trial of the OX40 agonist ivuxolimab. The source of these receptors is an adult with an advanced solid tumor such as melanoma, head and neck, liver or kidney cancer.

This chain uses TRBV19 with TRBJ1-1; no clear D. V lost 0 bases and J 1 base, leaving 0 bases between the germline ends. In germline, CDR1 is LNHDA, CDR2 SQIVND (reference sequence). The CDR3 is 12 residues long. CDR3 amino acids: CASSIENTEAFF. CDR3 nucleotides: TGTGCCAGTAGTATAGAGAACACTGAAGCTTTCTTT.

The chain combines TRBV5-1 with TRBJ2-7; no reliable D call. There are 13 residues in the CDR3. Deletions cut 4 bases from V and 2 bases from J, with 10 bases between. Per the germline V gene, CDR1 is SGHRS and CDR2 is YFSETQ. This chain's CDR3 is CASSISETYEQYF. The CDR3, as DNA: TGCGCCAGCAGCATCTCTGAGACCTACGAGCAGTACTTC.

J is TRBJ2-5 and V is TRBV7-7; perhaps TRBD1 as D (6 bases). V lost 3 bases and J 3 bases, leaving 8 bases between the germline ends. The CDR3 is 13 residues long. Germline assignment: CDR1 SSHAT and CDR2 FNYEAQ (reference sequence). This CDR3 reads CASSFDRKETQYF. The CDR3 DNA follows: TGTGCCAGCAGCTTCGACAGGAAAGAGACCCAGTACTTC.

The chain carries TRBV27 and TRBJ1-2, with D uncertain. This CDR3 spans 14 amino acids. Germline V gene sequence: CDR1 MNHEY, CDR2 SMNVEV (reference sequence). V was clipped by 5 bases and J by 4 bases, with 14 bases between them. The CDR3 here is CASSPRAGGYGYTF. The CDR3 bases are TGTGCCAGCAGTCCCCGGGCAGGTGGCTATGGCTACACCTTC.

V usage is TRBV6-4 and J usage is TRBJ1-1; D not certain. V was clipped by 0 bases and J by 14 bases, with 16 bases between them. The CDR3 has 13 amino acids. Germline loops: CDR1 MRHNA, CDR2 SNTAGT. CDR3 in DNA: TGTGCCAGCAGTGACTCTCCGAGACGGCTGATGTTCTTT. It yields the protein CASSDSPRRLMFF.

The rearrangement links TRBV19 to TRBJ1-2; D unclear. Germline CDR1 is LNHDA and CDR2 is SQIVND (reference sequence). Trimming took off 4 bases at V and 2 bases at J, with 11 bases between the two ends. The CDR3 has 14 residues. The CDR3 sequence: CASSTGLGNYGYTF. The DNA of the CDR3 is TGTGCCAGTAGTACAGGTTTAGGAAACTATGGCTACACCTTC.

This clone occurred once. The J gene is TRBJ1-4, the V gene TRBV9, with 9 nucleotides matching TRBD1. The CDR3 runs to 16 residues. Germline lookup yields CDR1 SGDLS and CDR2 YYNGEE. With 6 bases clipped from V and 7 bases from J, the junction kept 13 bases outside the gene matches. This CDR3 is CASTTDPGQGREKLFF. In nucleotides, the CDR3 is TGTGCCAGCACAACGGATCCGGGACAGGGTCGTGAAAAACTGTTTTTT.

This clone came up a few times. This chain joins TRBV5-4 and TRBJ2-2; 7 bases align to TRBD1. J was trimmed by 1 base and V by 4 bases; bases with no gene match: 1. The CDR3 is 14 amino acids. The germline V gene encodes CDR1 SGHNT and CDR2 YYREEE (reference sequence). The CDR3 DNA reads as TGTGCCAGCAGCGGGACAGTGAACACCGGGGAGCTGTTTTTT. It is translated as CASSGTVNTGELFF.

This clone occurred a few times. The V call is TRBV28, the J call TRBJ1-2; possible D gene TRBD1, 6 bases. This CDR3 spans 14 amino acids. Trimming took off 6 bases at V and 2 bases at J, with 13 bases between the two ends. Germline loops: CDR1 MDHEN, CDR2 SYDVKM. The CDR3 region is CASSPIQGNYGYTF. The CDR3 bases are TGTGCCAGCAGCCCGATCCAGGGGAACTATGGCTACACCTTC.

J is TRBJ2-3 and V is TRBV14; no definite D call. The CDR3 spans 16 residues. The V end lost 3 bases, the J end lost 0 bases, and 13 bases lay between the germline ends. Germline values: CDR1 SGHDN, CDR2 FVKESK. In nucleotides, the CDR3 is TGTGCCAGCAGCCACCGTAGTAAGGAGAGCACAGATACGCAGTATTTT. Protein product: CASSHRSKESTDTQYF.

The gene calls are TRBV5-1 and TRBJ2-7; D assignment may be TRBD1 or TRBD2 (5 bases each). The length of the CDR3 is 14 residues. Germline CDR1 is SGHRS and CDR2 is YFSETQ. V was trimmed by 9 bases and J by 6 bases, leaving 22 bases between them. Written as DNA, the CDR3 is TGCGCCACCACGCAAGGTTCGGGGCATAGCGAGCAGTACTTC. This sequence encodes CATTQGSGHSEQYF.

This rearrangement joins TRBV27 to TRBJ2-1; D remains ambiguous. Germline assignment: CDR1 MNHEY and CDR2 SMNVEV (reference sequence). The CDR3 is 14 residues long. Trimming took 5 bases from V and 10 from J, leaving 18 bases between them. CDR3 region: CASSEEAEFGEQFF. As DNA, the CDR3 is TGTGCCAGCAGTGAAGAAGCTGAGTTCGGGGAGCAGTTCTTC.

This chain links TRBV11-1 with TRBJ2-1, with D possibly TRBD1 on 5 matching bases. The CDR3 length is 12 residues. V lost 4 bases and J lost 6, with 7 bases in between. The V gene's germline CDR1 is SGHAT and CDR2 FQDESV (reference sequence). The CDR3 DNA follows: TGTGCCAGCAGCTCGACAGTCAATGAGCAGTTCTTC. It codes for CASSSTVNEQFF. The whole variable domain, filled in from reference TRBV11-1 and TRBJ2-1, reads EAEVAQSPRYKITEKSQAVAFWCDPISGHATLYWYRQILGQGPELLVQFQDESVVDDSQLPKDRFSAERLKGVDSTLKIQPAELGDSAMYLCASSSTVNEQFFGPGTRLTVL.

DNA of the CDR3: TGTGCCAGCAGCGGACAGGGAAAAGGAGAGACCCAGTACTTC. As protein: CASSGQGKGETQYF. V gene TRBV6-1 combines with J gene TRBJ2-5, with TRBD1 matching 8 bases. Trimming cost V 6 bases and J 4 bases; bases outside gene matches: 7. The germline gives CDR1 MNHNS, CDR2 SASEGT. The CDR3 has 14 amino acids.

The chain combines TRBV6-5 with TRBJ1-3; D not certain. Germline assignment: CDR1 MNHEY and CDR2 SVGAGI. This CDR3 comprises 15 residues. V was shortened by 6 bases and J by 5 bases, with 17 bases between the two germline ends. The DNA for the CDR3 is TGTGCCAGCAGCTACGGACCCGGGTCCAGAAACACCATATATTTT. Translation: CASSYGPGSRNTIYF.

The rearrangement uses TRBV27 and TRBJ1-2; no firm D call. This CDR3 has 15 amino acids. V was clipped by 5 bases and J by 1 base, with 14 bases between them. CDR1 is MNHEY, CDR2 SMNVEV, per germline (reference sequence). The CDR3 bases are TGTGCCAGCAGTCAATCCGGGAGCTTTAACTATGGCTACACCTTC. It specifies CASSQSGSFNYGYTF.

The chain couples TRBV19 to TRBJ1-2; maybe TRBD1 (6 bases). The V end was cut by 7 bases, the J end by 4 bases, with 13 bases between. Germline CDR1 LNHDA, CDR2 SQIVND (reference sequence). The CDR3 consists of 13 residues. The CDR3, as DNA: TGTGCCAGTACTCCGGGACACCCCTATGGCTACACCTTC. Residues: CASTPGHPYGYTF.

The chain joins TRBV6-1 to TRBJ1-1; perhaps TRBD1 as D (5 bases). Germline V gene data show CDR1 as MNHNS and CDR2 as SASEGT. V gave up 4 bases and J gave up 1 base, with 10 bases separating them. The CDR3 runs 14 residues. This chain's CDR3 is CASSVGLANTEAFF. CDR3 nucleotide sequence: TGTGCCAGCAGTGTGGGACTGGCGAACACTGAAGCTTTCTTT.

V gene TRBV5-4 combines with J gene TRBJ1-6; TRBD1 aligns across 9 bases. The V and J ends lost 4 bases and 0 bases, in that order; junction bases with no gene match: 5. From germline, CDR1 is SGHNT and CDR2 YYREEE (reference sequence). The length of the CDR3 is 17 residues. The CDR3 loop reads CASSRDRESSYNSPLHF. In DNA form, the CDR3 reads TGTGCCAGCAGCCGGGACAGGGAGAGCTCCTATAATTCACCCCTCCACTTT.

The rearrangement uses TRBV11-2 and TRBJ2-2; D tentatively reads TRBD1 or TRBD2 (6 bases each). The CDR3 sequence is 17 residues long. V was pared by 5 bases and J by 6 bases, with 22 bases between. Germline V gene sequence: CDR1 SGHAT, CDR2 FQNNGV. The CDR3 reads CASSPRPTGAVAGELFF. In DNA form, the CDR3 reads TGTGCCAGCAGCCCCCGACCGACGGGGGCGGTCGCCGGGGAGCTGTTTTTT.

This clone turned up a few times. The CDR3 coding sequence is TGTGCCTGGAACTCAGGGCTCTACAATGAGCAGTTCTTC. Protein: CAWNSGLYNEQFF. This chain links TRBV30 with TRBJ2-1; maybe TRBD1 (5 bases). V was shortened by 4 bases and J by 3 bases, with 10 bases between the two germline ends. Germline V lookup: CDR1 GTSNPN, CDR2 SVGIG (reference sequence). This CDR3 is 13 amino acids long.

The table lists this clone with a count of one. The chain has TRBV5-5 and TRBJ1-2; 10 bases fit TRBD1. Germline CDR1 SGHKS, CDR2 YYEKEE (reference sequence). The CDR3 runs 13 residues. Trimming at V came to 5 bases and at J to 7 bases, leaving 5 bases not matched to a gene. CDR3: CASSQTGGSGYTF. The CDR3 DNA sequence: TGTGCCAGCAGTCAGACAGGGGGCTCTGGCTACACCTTC. Filled out from reference TRBV5-5 and TRBJ1-2, the complete variable domain reads DAGVTQSPTHLIKTRGQQVTLRCSPISGHKSVSWYQQVLGQGPQFIFQYYEKEERGRGNFPDRFSARQFPNYSSELNVNALLLGDSALYLCASSQTGGSGYTFGSGTRLTVV.

Only one count was recorded for this clone. The CDR3 region has the DNA TGTGCCAGCAGCCCGGGGGGCCAGGGCCGGGGGGCCCAGCATTTT. As protein: CASSPGGQGRGAQHF. The genes are TRBV6-1 and TRBJ1-5; D is possibly TRBD1 (6 bases). Germline CDR1 MNHNS, CDR2 SASEGT. CDR3 size: 15 residues. Deletions cut 6 bases from V and 11 bases from J, with 23 bases between.